Listed below are T cell receptor beta chains from one sample, sequenced in a study of response to subunit inactivated influenza vaccine. One entry per CDR3 protein, called by TCRdb with MiXCR from the RT-PCR reads. The sample has about 480,000 distinct CDR3 sequences, 25% seen once. The specimen comprised CD4+ T cells sorted from PBMCs, sampled about 5 days after vaccination. These receptors were obtained from a man aged 50 to 60 who received an inactivated influenza vaccine. Both conserved end residues are part of each CDR3. A D gene is named only where the DNA matches it firmly. The size field is filled for only some rows; it gives once, few, many or a size class.

v_gene	d_gene	abundance	j_gene	len	CDR3aa	CDR3nt
TRBV20-1	TRBD2	-	TRBJ2-7	14	CSARRTSPTYEQYF	TGCAGTGCTAGACGGACTAGTCCCACCTACGAGCAGTACTTC
TRBV6-5	TRBD2	-	TRBJ2-2	17	CASSYSTLAANTGELFF	TGTGCCAGCAGTTACAGTACCCTAGCGGCGAACACCGGGGAGCTGTTTTTT
TRBV5-1	-	-	TRBJ2-5	15	CASSWGSARRETQYF	TGCGCCAGCAGCTGGGGAAGTGCCCGCCGGGAGACCCAGTACTTC
TRBV12-3/TRBV12-4	-	many	TRBJ1-5	13	CASSFGGSQPQHF	TGTGCCAGCAGTTTTGGAGGGTCTCAGCCCCAGCATTTT
TRBV10-3	TRBD2	-	TRBJ2-5	17	CAISPHRRTSRFETQYF	TGTGCCATCAGTCCTCATCGGAGGACTAGCCGGTTTGAGACCCAGTACTTC
TRBV5-1	TRBD2	-	TRBJ2-5	16	CASSPGTSGTQETQYF	TGCGCCAGCAGCCCCGGGACTAGCGGGACACAAGAGACCCAGTACTTC
TRBV7-9	TRBD2	-	TRBJ2-2	14	CASRTSGRNGELFF	TGTGCCAGCAGGACTAGCGGGAGGAACGGGGAGCTGTTTTTT
TRBV7-6	TRBD2	-	TRBJ2-2	18	CASSLEISGRLKTGELFF	TGTGCCAGCAGCTTAGAGATTAGCGGGAGATTAAAAACCGGGGAGCTGTTTTTT
TRBV5-5	-	-	TRBJ1-1	15	CASSLDLQMNTEAFF	TGTGCCAGCAGCTTGGACTTGCAGATGAACACTGAAGCTTTCTTT
TRBV5-1	-	many	TRBJ2-7	15	CASSLKSSSIYEQYF	TGCGCCAGCAGCTTAAAAAGTTCCTCAATCTACGAGCAGTACTTC
TRBV2	-	-	TRBJ2-4	13	CASSPSWGNIQYF	TGTGCCAGCAGTCCCTCCTGGGGAAACATTCAGTACTTC
TRBV12-3/TRBV12-4	-	few	TRBJ2-1	14	CASGVSSSSNEQFF	TGTGCCAGCGGGGTTTCCTCCTCGTCAAATGAGCAGTTCTTC
TRBV7-2	-	few	TRBJ1-2	15	CASSLEVAASYGYTF	TGTGCCAGCAGCTTAGAGGTGGCAGCTAGCTATGGCTACACCTTC
TRBV4-3	TRBD2	-	TRBJ2-2	16	CASSGLAGGRTGELFF	TGCGCCAGCAGCGGACTAGCGGGAGGGCGGACCGGGGAGCTGTTTTTT
TRBV7-2	-	few	TRBJ1-2	15	CASSPNSYRDYGYTF	TGTGCCAGCAGCCCGAACTCGTACAGGGACTATGGCTACACCTTC
TRBV20-1	-	-	TRBJ2-1	14	CSADPGTSFNEQFF	TGCAGTGCCGATCCCGGGACTTCCTTCAATGAGCAGTTCTTC
TRBV3-1	-	-	TRBJ2-2	13	CASSRFTTGELFF	TGTGCCAGCAGCCGCTTTACAACCGGGGAGCTGTTTTTT
TRBV28	TRBD1	few	TRBJ2-3	10	CAGGRDTQYF	TGTGCAGGGGGCCGGGATACGCAGTATTTT
TRBV20-1	-	few	TRBJ2-2	16	CSADIAAPKGTGELFF	TGCAGTGCAGATATAGCGGCCCCGAAAGGCACCGGGGAGCTGTTTTTT
TRBV12-3/TRBV12-4	TRBD1	-	TRBJ2-3	12	CASSRNRGLQYF	TGTGCCAGCAGTCGCAACAGGGGATTGCAGTATTTT
TRBV9	-	few	TRBJ1-1	15	CASSGLDGVAGGAFF	TGTGCCAGCAGCGGGTTGGACGGGGTGGCCGGGGGAGCTTTCTTT
TRBV5-4	-	-	TRBJ2-3	12	CASSGQEDTQYF	TGTGCCAGCAGTGGACAAGAAGATACGCAGTATTTT
TRBV12-3/TRBV12-4	TRBD2	many	TRBJ2-1	14	CASSFSGGTNEQFF	TGTGCCAGCAGTTTTAGCGGGGGAACCAATGAGCAGTTCTTC
TRBV5-1	-	once	TRBJ2-1	14	CACSFIPGDNEQFF	TGCGCCTGCAGCTTTATTCCCGGTGACAATGAGCAGTTCTTC
TRBV25-1	-	-	TRBJ2-4	16	CASSPRVGIAKNIQYF	TGTGCCAGCAGTCCCAGGGTGGGTATAGCCAAAAACATTCAGTACTTC
TRBV5-4	TRBD1	-	TRBJ1-2	15	CASSSTGGLVRGYTF	TGTGCCAGCAGCTCGACAGGGGGGCTAGTGAGGGGCTACACCTTC
TRBV7-2	TRBD2	-	TRBJ2-7	14	CASSILAGSYEQYF	TGTGCCAGCAGCATACTAGCGGGATCCTACGAGCAGTACTTC
TRBV20-1	-	-	TRBJ2-7	13	CSASGDKTYEQYF	TGCAGTGCCTCAGGGGACAAAACTTACGAGCAGTACTTC
TRBV12-3/TRBV12-4	-	few	TRBJ1-6	13	CASSSGPGRPLHF	TGTGCCAGCAGTTCGGGACCGGGAAGGCCCCTCCACTTT
TRBV4-3	-	-	TRBJ2-3	15	CASSQDMVAADTQYF	TGCGCCAGCAGCCAAGATATGGTAGCTGCTGATACGCAGTATTTT
TRBV20-1	-	-	TRBJ1-5	14	CSARDQTFNQPQHF	TGCAGTGCTAGAGATCAGACCTTCAATCAGCCCCAGCATTTT
TRBV20-1	-	-	TRBJ1-1	14	CSARSSSGTTEAFF	TGCAGTGCTAGGTCATCTTCTGGGACAACTGAAGCTTTCTTT
TRBV4-1	-	-	TRBJ1-1	13	CASSQGEGTEAFF	TGCGCCAGCAGCCAGGGGGAAGGAACTGAAGCTTTCTTT